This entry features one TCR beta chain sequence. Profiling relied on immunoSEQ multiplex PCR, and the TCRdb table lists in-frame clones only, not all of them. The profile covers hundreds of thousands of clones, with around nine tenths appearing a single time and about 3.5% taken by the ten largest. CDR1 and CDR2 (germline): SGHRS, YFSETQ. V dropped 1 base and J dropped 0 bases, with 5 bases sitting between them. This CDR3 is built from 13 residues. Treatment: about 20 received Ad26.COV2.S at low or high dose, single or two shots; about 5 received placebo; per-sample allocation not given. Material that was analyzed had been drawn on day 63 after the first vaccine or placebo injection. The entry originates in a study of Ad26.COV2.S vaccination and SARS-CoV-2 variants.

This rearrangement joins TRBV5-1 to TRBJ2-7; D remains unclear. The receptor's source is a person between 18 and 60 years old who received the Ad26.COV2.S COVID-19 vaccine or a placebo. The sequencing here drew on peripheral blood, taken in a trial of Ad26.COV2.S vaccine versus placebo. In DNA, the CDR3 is TGCGCCAGCAGCTTGTCCAGCTCCTACGAGCAGTACTTC. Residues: CASSLSSSYEQYF.